The 9 T cell receptor beta chains below all came from one sample that was sequenced in a study of Ad26.COV2.S vaccination and SARS-CoV-2 variants (dated by TCRdb to the early 2020s). The library came from the immunoSEQ multiplex PCR assay. This is the immuneACCESS table as TCRdb keeps it, with only in-frame sequences that have V and J called. A part of the clones is gone; compared with another copy, unresolved V genes explain less than half, and the rest is unexplained. The sample includes around 300,000 clones, with 85% to 90% observed a single time. The ten most abundant clones make up roughly 5% of the sample. This sample's treatment or condition label indicates: about 20 received Ad26.COV2.S at low or high dose, single or two shots; five or six received placebo; per-sample allocation not given. Repertoires of vaccine and placebo recipients were sequenced from samples taken on day 63 after the first injection.

The material sequenced was peripheral blood, taken in a trial of Ad26.COV2.S vaccine versus placebo. These TCRs come from a person between 18 and 60 years old who received the Ad26.COV2.S COVID-19 vaccine or a placebo.

The chain is built from TRBV6-2 or TRBV6-3 and TRBJ1-1; TRBD1 agrees at 7 bases. The CDR3 loop spans 14 amino acids. Germline values: CDR1 MNHEY, CDR2 SVGEGT. Germline trimming cut 0 bases from V and 4 bases from J; bases unmatched to any gene: 2. As DNA, the CDR3 is TGTGCCAGCAGTTACTCCAGGGGGGGCACTGAAGCTTTCTTT. It codes for CASSYSRGGTEAFF.

The V gene is TRBV7-9, the J gene TRBJ2-2, with 9 nucleotides matching TRBD1. The germline gives CDR1 SEHNR, CDR2 FQNEAQ (reference sequence). Losses at the gene ends were 4 bases for V and 5 bases for J; bases not matched to a gene: 5. The CDR3 loop spans 15 amino acids. CDR3 amino acids: CASSSDRGRTGELFF. CDR3 in DNA: TGTGCCAGCAGCTCGGACAGGGGTCGGACCGGGGAGCTGTTTTTT.

This chain joins TRBV7-9 and TRBJ1-1, with TRBD1 matching 7 bases. With 1 base clipped from V and 5 bases from J, the junction kept 7 bases outside the gene matches. CDR1 is SEHNR and CDR2 is FQNEAQ in the germline V gene (reference sequence). This CDR3 spans 15 amino acids. The CDR3: CASSLEEGARTEAFF. The CDR3 nucleotides read TGTGCCAGCAGCTTAGAGGAGGGGGCGCGGACTGAAGCTTTCTTT.

The chain combines TRBV29-1 with TRBJ1-1; 7 bases are shared with TRBD1. Per germline, CDR1 SQVTM and CDR2 ANQGSEA. With 3 bases clipped from V and 0 bases from J, the junction kept 10 bases outside the gene matches. CDR3 length: 16 residues. In DNA, the CDR3 is TGCAGCGTTGATGGGACAGTCGGCGGAGTGAACACTGAAGCTTTCTTT. The encoded protein is CSVDGTVGGVNTEAFF.

The rearrangement uses TRBV9 and TRBJ2-2; 13 bases match TRBD2. V lost 4 bases to trimming and J lost 4 bases; unmatched junction nucleotides: 4. Germline CDR1 is SGDLS and CDR2 is YYNGEE. The CDR3 has 16 residues. CDR3 region: CASSLRTSGSTGELFF. The CDR3 region has the DNA TGTGCCAGCAGCTTACGGACTAGCGGGAGCACCGGGGAGCTGTTTTTT.

The J gene is TRBJ1-1, the V gene TRBV7-2, with 7 bases fitting TRBD1. CDR1 is SGHTA and CDR2 is FQGNSA in the germline V gene. This CDR3 spans 16 amino acids. The ends lost 5 bases at V and 1 base at J; junction bases unmatched: 10. CDR3 in amino acids: CASSPRRGRGNTEAFF. CDR3 sequence (DNA): TGTGCCAGCAGCCCCCGTAGGGGGCGAGGGAACACTGAAGCTTTCTTT.

This clone was recorded only once. This sequence joins TRBV5-5 and TRBJ2-1, with D tentatively TRBD2 (5 bases). CDR3 length: 17 amino acids. The germline gives CDR1 SGHKS, CDR2 YYEKEE (reference sequence). Trimming removed 0 bases from V and 0 bases from J, with 13 bases in between. CDR3 nucleotides: TGTGCCAGCAGCTTGGAGGTGACGGGGAGCTCCTACAATGAGCAGTTCTTC. The encoded protein is CASSLEVTGSSYNEQFF. Complete variable domain (other parts from reference TRBV5-5 and TRBJ2-1): DAGVTQSPTHLIKTRGQQVTLRCSPISGHKSVSWYQQVLGQGPQFIFQYYEKEERGRGNFPDRFSARQFPNYSSELNVNALLLGDSALYLCASSLEVTGSSYNEQFFGPGTRLTVL.

The chain links TRBV6-2 or TRBV6-3 to TRBJ1-2; 9 bases are shared with TRBD1. The length of the CDR3 is 13 residues. Germline values: CDR1 MNHEY, CDR2 SVGEGT. J gave up 8 bases and V 4 bases, and 5 bases lay outside the gene matches. In nucleotides, the CDR3 is TGTGCCAGCAGTTTGGGGACAGGGTTCGGCTACACCTTC. The encoded protein is CASSLGTGFGYTF.

The V call is TRBV19, the J call TRBJ2-2; D remains unclear. The length of the CDR3 is 15 residues. Germline V gene lookup returns CDR1 LNHDA and CDR2 SQIVND (reference sequence). Trimming pared 5 bases from V and 3 bases from J, leaving 13 bases between. The CDR3 bases are TGTGCCAGTAGTTTGGATAAAGGGTACACCGGGGAGCTGTTTTTT. Translating it yields CASSLDKGYTGELFF.